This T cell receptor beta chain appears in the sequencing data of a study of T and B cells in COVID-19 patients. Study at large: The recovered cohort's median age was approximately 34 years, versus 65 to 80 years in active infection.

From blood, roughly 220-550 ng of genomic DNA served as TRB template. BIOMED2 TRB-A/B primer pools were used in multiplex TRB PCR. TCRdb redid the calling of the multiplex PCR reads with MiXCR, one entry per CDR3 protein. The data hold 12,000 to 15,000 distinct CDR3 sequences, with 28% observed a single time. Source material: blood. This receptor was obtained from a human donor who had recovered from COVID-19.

The CDR3, as DNA: TGTGCCAGCTCACCGCAGGGAGGGGGCGGAAACAATGAGCAGTTCTTC. It yields the protein CASSPQGGGGNNEQFF. This chain uses TRBV18 with TRBJ2-1; D possibly uses TRBD1 or TRBD2 (7 bases each). V gave up 3 bases and J gave up 5 bases, with 17 bases separating them. The CDR3 length is 16 residues. Germline CDR1 is KGHSH and CDR2 is LQKENI. The full variable domain, in which reference TRBV18 and TRBJ2-1 provide the parts outside the CDR3, is NAGVMQNPRHLVRRRGQEARLRCSPMKGHSHVYWYRQLPEEGLKFMVYLQKENIIDESGMPKERFSAEFPKEGPSILRIQQVVRGDSAAYFCASSPQGGGGNNEQFFGPGTRLTVL.